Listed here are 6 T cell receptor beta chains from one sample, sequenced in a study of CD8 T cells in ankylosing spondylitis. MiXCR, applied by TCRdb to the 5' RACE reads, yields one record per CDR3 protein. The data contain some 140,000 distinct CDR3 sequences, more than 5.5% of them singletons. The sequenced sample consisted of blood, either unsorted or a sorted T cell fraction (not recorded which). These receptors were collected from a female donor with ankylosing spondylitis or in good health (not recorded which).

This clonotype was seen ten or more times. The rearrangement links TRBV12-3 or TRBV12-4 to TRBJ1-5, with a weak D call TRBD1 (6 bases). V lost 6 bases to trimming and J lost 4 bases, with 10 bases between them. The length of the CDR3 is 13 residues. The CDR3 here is CASSVDRNQPQHF. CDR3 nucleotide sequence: TGTGCCAGCAGCGTGGACAGAAATCAGCCCCAGCATTTT.

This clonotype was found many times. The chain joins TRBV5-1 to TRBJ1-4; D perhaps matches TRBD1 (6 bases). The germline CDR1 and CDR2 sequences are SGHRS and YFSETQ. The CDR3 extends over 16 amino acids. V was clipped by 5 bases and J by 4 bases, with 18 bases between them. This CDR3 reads CASSLTIDRINEKLFF. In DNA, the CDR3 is TGCGCCAGCAGTTTGACTATCGACAGGATTAATGAAAAACTGTTTTTT.

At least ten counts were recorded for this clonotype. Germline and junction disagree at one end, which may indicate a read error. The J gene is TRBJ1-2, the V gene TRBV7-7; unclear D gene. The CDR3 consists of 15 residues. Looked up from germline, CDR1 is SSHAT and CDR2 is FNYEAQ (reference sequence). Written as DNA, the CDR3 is TGTGCTAGCAGCTTAGATTCAAAACGGCGCGGTGGCTACACCTTC. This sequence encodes CASSLDSKRRGGYTF.

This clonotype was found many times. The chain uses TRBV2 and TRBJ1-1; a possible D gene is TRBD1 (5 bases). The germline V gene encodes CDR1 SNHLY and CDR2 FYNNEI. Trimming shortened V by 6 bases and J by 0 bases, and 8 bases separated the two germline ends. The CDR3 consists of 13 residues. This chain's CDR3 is CASRDNVNTEAFF. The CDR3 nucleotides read TGTGCCAGCAGGGACAACGTGAACACTGAAGCTTTCTTT. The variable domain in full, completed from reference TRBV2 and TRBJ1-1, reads EPEVTQTPSHQVTQMGQEVILRCVPISNHLYFYWYRQILGQKVEFLVSFYNNEISEKSEIFDDQFSVERPDGSNFTLKIRSTKLEDSAMYFCASRDNVNTEAFFGQGTRLTVV.

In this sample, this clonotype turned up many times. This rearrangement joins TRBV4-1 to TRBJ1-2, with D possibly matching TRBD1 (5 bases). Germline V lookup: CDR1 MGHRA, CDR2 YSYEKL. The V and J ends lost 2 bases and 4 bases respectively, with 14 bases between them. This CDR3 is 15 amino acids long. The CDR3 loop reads CASSQRIGETYGYTF. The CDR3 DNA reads TGCGCCAGCAGCCAAAGGATAGGGGAAACCTATGGCTACACCTTC.

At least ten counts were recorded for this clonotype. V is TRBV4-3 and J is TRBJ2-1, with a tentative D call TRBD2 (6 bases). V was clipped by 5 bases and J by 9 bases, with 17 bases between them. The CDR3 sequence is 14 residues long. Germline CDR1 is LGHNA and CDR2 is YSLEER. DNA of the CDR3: TGCGCCAGCAGCTCCTGGACTACCGGGGGTGAGCAGTTCTTC. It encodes CASSSWTTGGEQFF.